This TCR beta chain was sequenced in a study of CD8 T cells in Susac syndrome (dated by TCRdb to 2018 to 2020). Study-wide context: The study used repertoire sequencing to test whether antigen drove CD8+ T cell activation and differentiation in Susac syndrome.

From the germline V gene, CDR1 is SQVTM and CDR2 is ANQGSEA. V is reduced by 4 bases and J by 5 bases, leaving a spacing of 14 bases between them. From its cysteine to its phenylalanine, the CDR3 spans 13 amino acids. The retained sequence is limited to the CDR3, 39 bases, with the frame set at the first base. High-throughput TCR beta sequencing profiled peripheral blood CD8+ and CD4+ T cells from healthy donors, Susac syndrome patients and multiple sclerosis patients. Multiple sclerosis controls were treatment-naive patients with stable or active relapsing-remitting disease fulfilling revised McDonald criteria. Bulk CD8+ and CD4+ T cells were purified by magnetic negative isolation, while CD8+ TEMRA cells were enriched using FACS. Blood was collected in EDTA tubes and processed within 24 hours, with PBMCs isolated through density gradient centrifugation. PBMCs intended for TCR sequencing were cryopreserved in liquid nitrogen and thawed later in a water bath at 37 degrees C. The sorted or isolated CD4+, CD8+ and CD8+ TEMRA cells had a purity of 90% or higher.

RNA was extracted using the RNeasy kit, and roughly 0.5 to 1 microgram was reverse transcribed with random hexamers. The immunoSEQ multiplex PCR assay, covering 54 Vbeta and 13 Jbeta segments, was used to amplify TCR beta CDR3 regions. PCR amplification bias was corrected by using a synthetic template baseline for primer optimization and computational correction. From the authors' description of their analysis: Reads were annotated to V, D and J genes according to IMGT and were analyzed with immunoSEQ Analyzer, with only productive sequences retained. To calculate clonality, Shannon entropy was normalized by log2 of the number of productive unique sequences and then subtracted from one. Public and private clones were assessed among the 100 most prevalent clones of each patient and control. Clones were defined as Susac-specific when absent from the healthy and MS cohorts, from about a thousand published viral clones and from other ImmuneACCESS disease sequences. TCRdb cleaned the public reads at Q25 with fastp, built clones with MiXCR and kept in-frame beta chains. Rows matching on CDR3 protein sequence are summarized as one entry with the most common DNA and genes. None of the V and J calls come from the authors' own analysis; TCRdb made them. For this sample the table gives around 180,000 distinct CDR3 sequences, of which approximately 93% were detected only once. The ten largest clones take up roughly 0.1% of the sample.

On this clonotype itself: It lacks a known antigen. No base-level quality is on record; no much larger clone is a single base apart.

The full study reports these points: The study acknowledged that relatively few individuals were included in the TCR sequencing and HLA analysis.

The sequencing sample was made of CD4+ T cells from PBMCs. The chain employs TRBV29-1 and TRBJ2-5, with TRBD2 perhaps the D gene, on 6 matching bases. This receptor was taken from a human donor with multiple sclerosis. The DNA reads as follows: TGCAGCGTTGGGGGGGTCCGCGGGGAGACCCAGTACTTC. This encodes CSVGGVRGETQYF.